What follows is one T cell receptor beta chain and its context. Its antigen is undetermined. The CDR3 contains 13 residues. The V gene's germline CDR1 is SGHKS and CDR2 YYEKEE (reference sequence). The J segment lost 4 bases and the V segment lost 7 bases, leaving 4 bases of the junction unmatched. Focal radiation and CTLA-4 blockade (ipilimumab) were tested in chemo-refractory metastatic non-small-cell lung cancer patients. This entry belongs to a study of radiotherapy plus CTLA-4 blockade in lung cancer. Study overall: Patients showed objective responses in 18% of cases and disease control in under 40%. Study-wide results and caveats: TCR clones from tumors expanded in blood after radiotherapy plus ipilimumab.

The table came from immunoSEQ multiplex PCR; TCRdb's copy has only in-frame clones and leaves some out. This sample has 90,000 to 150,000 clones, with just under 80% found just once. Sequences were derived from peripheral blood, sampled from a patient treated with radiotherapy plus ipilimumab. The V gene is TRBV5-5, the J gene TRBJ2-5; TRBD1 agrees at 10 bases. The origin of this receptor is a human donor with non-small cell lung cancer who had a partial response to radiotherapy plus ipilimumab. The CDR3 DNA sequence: TGTGCCAGCGACAGGGGGCTGGGAGAGACCCAGTACTTC. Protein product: CASDRGLGETQYF.